This T cell receptor beta chain was sequenced in a study of cytomegalovirus exposure and HLA in healthy donors. Study conclusions and caveats: Testing in vitro showed a few CMV-associated chains specific for CMV antigens.

J was trimmed by 2 bases and V by 4 bases; bases with no gene match: 7. The CDR3 length is 18 residues. Per germline, CDR1 MNHNS and CDR2 SASEGT. As for this clone: The antigen remains undetermined.

Clones were sequenced by immunoSEQ multiplex PCR, and TCRdb holds only the in-frame ones, with some missing. The sample includes some 150,000 clones, just under 90% of them seen just once. The sequenced sample consisted of PBMCs. The TCR comes from a woman between 25 and 40 years old in good health and CMV-seronegative. This chain joins TRBV6-1 and TRBJ2-1; 14 positions agree with TRBD2. The CDR3 here is CASSGRLAGGPAYNEQFF. The CDR3, as DNA: TGTGCCAGCAGTGGCCGACTAGCGGGGGGGCCGGCCTACAATGAGCAGTTCTTC.